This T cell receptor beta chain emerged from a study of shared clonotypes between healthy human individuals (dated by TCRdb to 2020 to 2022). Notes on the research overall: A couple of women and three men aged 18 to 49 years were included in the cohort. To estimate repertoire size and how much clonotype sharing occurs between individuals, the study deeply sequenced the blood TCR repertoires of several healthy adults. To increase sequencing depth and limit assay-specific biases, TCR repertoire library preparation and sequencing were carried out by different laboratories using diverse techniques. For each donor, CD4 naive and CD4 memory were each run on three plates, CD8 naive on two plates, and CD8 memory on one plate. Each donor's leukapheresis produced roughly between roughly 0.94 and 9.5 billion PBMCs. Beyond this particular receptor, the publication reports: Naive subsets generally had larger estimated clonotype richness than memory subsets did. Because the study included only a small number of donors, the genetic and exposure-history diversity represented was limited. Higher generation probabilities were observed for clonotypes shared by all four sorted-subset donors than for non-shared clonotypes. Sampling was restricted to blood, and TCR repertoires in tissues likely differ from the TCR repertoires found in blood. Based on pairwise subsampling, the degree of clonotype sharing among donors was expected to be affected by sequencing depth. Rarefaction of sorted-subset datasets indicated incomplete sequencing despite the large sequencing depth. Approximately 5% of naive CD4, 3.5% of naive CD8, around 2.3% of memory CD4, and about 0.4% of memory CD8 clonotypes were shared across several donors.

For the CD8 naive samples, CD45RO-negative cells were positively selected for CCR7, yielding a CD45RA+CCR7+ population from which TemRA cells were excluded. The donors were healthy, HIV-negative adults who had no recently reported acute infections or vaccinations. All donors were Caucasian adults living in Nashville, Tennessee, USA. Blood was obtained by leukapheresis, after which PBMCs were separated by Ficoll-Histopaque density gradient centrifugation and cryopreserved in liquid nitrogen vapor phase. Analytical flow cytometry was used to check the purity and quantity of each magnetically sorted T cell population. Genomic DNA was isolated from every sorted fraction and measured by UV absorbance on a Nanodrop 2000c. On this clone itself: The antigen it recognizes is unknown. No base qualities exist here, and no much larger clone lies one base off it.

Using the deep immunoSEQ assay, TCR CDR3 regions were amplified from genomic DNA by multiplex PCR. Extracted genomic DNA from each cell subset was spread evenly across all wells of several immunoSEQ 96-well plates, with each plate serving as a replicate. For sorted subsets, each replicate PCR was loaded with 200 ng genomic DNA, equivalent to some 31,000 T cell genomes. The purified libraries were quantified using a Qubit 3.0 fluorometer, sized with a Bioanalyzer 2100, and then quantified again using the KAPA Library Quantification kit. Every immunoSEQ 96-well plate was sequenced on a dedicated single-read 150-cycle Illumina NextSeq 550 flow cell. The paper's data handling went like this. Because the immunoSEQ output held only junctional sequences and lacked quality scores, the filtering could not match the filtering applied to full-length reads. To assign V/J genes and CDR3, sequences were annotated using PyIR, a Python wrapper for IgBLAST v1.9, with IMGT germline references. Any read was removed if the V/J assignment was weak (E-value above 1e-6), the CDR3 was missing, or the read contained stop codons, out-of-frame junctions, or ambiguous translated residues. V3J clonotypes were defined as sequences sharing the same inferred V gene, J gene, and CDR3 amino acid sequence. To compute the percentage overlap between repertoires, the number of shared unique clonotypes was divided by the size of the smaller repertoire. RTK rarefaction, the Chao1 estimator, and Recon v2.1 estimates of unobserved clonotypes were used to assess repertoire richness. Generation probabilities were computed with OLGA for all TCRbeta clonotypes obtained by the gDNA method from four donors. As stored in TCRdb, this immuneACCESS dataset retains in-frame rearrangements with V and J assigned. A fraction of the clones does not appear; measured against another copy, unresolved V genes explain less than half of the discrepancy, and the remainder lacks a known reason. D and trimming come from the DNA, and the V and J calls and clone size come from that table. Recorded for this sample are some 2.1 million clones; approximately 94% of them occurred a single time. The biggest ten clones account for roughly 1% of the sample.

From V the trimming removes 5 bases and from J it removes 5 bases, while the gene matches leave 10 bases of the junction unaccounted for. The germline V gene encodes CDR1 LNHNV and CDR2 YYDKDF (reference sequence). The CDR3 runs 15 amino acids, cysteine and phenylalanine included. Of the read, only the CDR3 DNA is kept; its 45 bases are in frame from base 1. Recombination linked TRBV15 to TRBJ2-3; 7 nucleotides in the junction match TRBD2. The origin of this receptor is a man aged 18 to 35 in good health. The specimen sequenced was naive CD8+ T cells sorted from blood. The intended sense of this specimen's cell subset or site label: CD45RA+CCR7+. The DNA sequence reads TGTGCCACCAGCCCCGAGGGCGGGGGTGGAGATACGCAGTATTTT. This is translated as CATSPEGGGGDTQYF.